The entry below gives a single T cell receptor beta chain sequence along with its context. Its target is not known. This specimen belongs to a study of OX40 agonist ivuxolimab in advanced cancers. The overall study: Patients received intravenous ivuxolimab every 2 weeks at 0.01 to 10 mg/kg. Findings and limits, study-wide: A proportion of nonresponders additionally exhibited low normalized T-cell clonal expansion. At doses 0.1 to 3.0 mg/kg, CD4+ and CD8+ clones expanded.

There are 14 residues in the CDR3. V was cut by 3 bases and J by 1 base, with 8 bases left in between. CDR1 is SGHVS, CDR2 FQNEAQ, per germline. The protocol was immunoSEQ multiplex PCR, while the TCRdb copy is restricted to in-frame clones and leaves out a portion. The sample carries 7,000 or so clones, over 60% recorded once. Prior autoimmune disease or systemic immunosuppression barred patients. This material consisted of CD4+ or CD8+ T cells sorted from blood, taken in a trial of the OX40 agonist ivuxolimab. The sequence was collected from an adult with an advanced solid tumor such as melanoma, head and neck, liver or kidney cancer. The chain employs TRBV7-8 and TRBJ2-3; D gene uncertain. CDR3 bases: TGTGCCAGCAGCTTCGTGGGCGGCACAGATACGCAGTATTTT. This sequence encodes CASSFVGGTDTQYF. The full variable domain, its missing parts supplied by reference TRBV7-8 and TRBJ2-3, is GAGVSQSPRYKVAKRGQDVALRCDPISGHVSLFWYQQALGQGPEFLTYFQNEAQLDKSGLPSDRFFAERPEGSVSTLKIQRTQQEDSAVYLCASSFVGGTDTQYFGPGTRLTVL.